The present entry profiles one TCR beta chain with its context. Authors' data handling: Amplification with reference gene primers provided the estimates of nucleated cell counts. The table came from immunoSEQ multiplex PCR; TCRdb's copy has only in-frame clones and leaves some out. For V, J and clone size, that table is used; D and trimming come from the DNA. Of over 15,000 clones in the sample, around 85% were seen once. There are 13 residues in the CDR3. CDR1 MNHEY and CDR2 SVGAGI come from the germline V gene. The trim removed 4 bases at V and 6 bases at J, leaving 4 bases unmatched. This specimen comes from a study of blood T cell repertoires in COVID-19. Study-wide background: Samples representing acute and convalescent COVID-19 were sourced from the United States, Italy and Spain. The analysed material was cDNA or gDNA that came from T cells, B-cell-depleted T cells, or PBMCs.

This clonotype was obtained from a man between 65 and 79 years old in a cohort sampled during active COVID-19. The rearrangement joins TRBV6-5 to TRBJ2-7, with 9 bases aligning to TRBD1. The specimen was peripheral blood. In DNA form, the CDR3 reads TGTGCCAGCAGTTTGGGACAGGGTGGCGAGCAGTACTTC. Translation: CASSLGQGGEQYF.